This T cell receptor beta chain appears in the sequencing data of a study of beta chain features in type 1 diabetes. Across the whole study: Age, gender and cell yields were similar between patients and healthy donors. Overall study findings and caveats: cDNA-based sequencing might over-represent cells highly expressing TCR. For Type 1 diabetes patients, all four CD4+ subsets carried TCRB CDR3s that were moderately but significantly shorter.

This clone was detected only a few times. Antigen unknown. CDR3 length equals 13 residues. Germline loops: CDR1 SQVTM, CDR2 ANQGSEA. Sequencing targeted expressed TCRB transcripts, as all isolated RNA had been reverse transcribed. Samples of naive, central memory and regulatory T cells yielded a mean of about 3.7 million reads. Assay used: immunoSEQ multiplex PCR; TCRdb lists only in-frame clones, some missing. The sample consists of just under 150,000 clones, about 12% of them appearing once. Specimen: central memory CD4+ T cells from blood. The chain carries TRBV29-1 and TRBJ2-5, with 9 nucleotides matching TRBD1. The DNA end lines up better with TRBJ2-7; the J call may be wrong. The clonotype originates from a man younger than 35 with type 1 diabetes. The CDR3 loop is CSGGQGASYEQYF. In DNA, the CDR3 is TGCAGCGGGGGACAGGGAGCTAGTTACGAGCAGTACTTC.